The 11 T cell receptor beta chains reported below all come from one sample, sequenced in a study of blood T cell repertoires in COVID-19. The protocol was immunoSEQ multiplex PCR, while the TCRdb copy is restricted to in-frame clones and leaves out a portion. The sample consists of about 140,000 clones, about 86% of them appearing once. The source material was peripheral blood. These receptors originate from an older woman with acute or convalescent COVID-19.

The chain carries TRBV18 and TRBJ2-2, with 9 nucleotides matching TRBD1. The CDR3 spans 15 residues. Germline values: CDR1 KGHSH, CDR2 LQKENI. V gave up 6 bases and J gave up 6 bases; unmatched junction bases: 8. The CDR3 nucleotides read TGTGCCAGCTCCCAGGACAGGGGCGACCCCGGGGAGCTGTTTTTT. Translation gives CASSQDRGDPGELFF.

The CDR3 region has the DNA TGTGCCAGCAGTTTAGTAGGGACACAGTATAATTCACCCCTCCACTTT. Its translation is CASSLVGTQYNSPLHF. The chain recombines TRBV27 with TRBJ1-6; possible D gene TRBD1, 6 bases. This CDR3 is 16 amino acids long. Trimming left V 2 bases short and J 4 bases short, with 12 bases between. Germline V gives CDR1 MNHEY, CDR2 SMNVEV (reference sequence).

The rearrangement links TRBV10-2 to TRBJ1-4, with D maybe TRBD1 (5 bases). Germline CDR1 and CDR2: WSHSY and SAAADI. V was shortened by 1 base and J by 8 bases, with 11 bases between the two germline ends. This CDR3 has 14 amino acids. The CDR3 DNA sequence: TGCGCCAGCAGTGAGTTGGGGGGTATAGAAAAACTGTTTTTT. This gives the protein CASSELGGIEKLFF.

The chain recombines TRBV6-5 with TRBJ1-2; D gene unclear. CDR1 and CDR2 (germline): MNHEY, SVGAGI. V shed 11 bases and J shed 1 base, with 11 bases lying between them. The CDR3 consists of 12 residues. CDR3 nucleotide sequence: TGTGCCGCAGCGAGCAGTAACTATGGCTACACCTTC. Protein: CAAASSNYGYTF.

The CDR3 protein is CASSQGTTGVASTYEQYF. Here the CDR3 DNA reads TGCGCCAGCAGCCAAGGAACCACAGGGGTCGCCTCAACCTACGAGCAGTACTTC. The rearrangement joins TRBV4-1 to TRBJ2-7, with TRBD1 identical over 7 bases. This CDR3 is 18 amino acids long. J gave up 2 bases and V 1 base, and 14 bases lay outside the gene matches. The germline CDR1 and CDR2 sequences are MGHRA and YSYEKL.

CDR3 residues: CVSSQGSGNTEAFF. DNA for the CDR3: TGTGTATCGTCGCAGGGGTCGGGAAACACTGAAGCTTTCTTT. The chain employs TRBV6-5 and TRBJ1-1; possibly TRBD1 for D (6 bases). The V gene's germline CDR1 is MNHEY and CDR2 SVGAGI. CDR3 size: 14 residues.

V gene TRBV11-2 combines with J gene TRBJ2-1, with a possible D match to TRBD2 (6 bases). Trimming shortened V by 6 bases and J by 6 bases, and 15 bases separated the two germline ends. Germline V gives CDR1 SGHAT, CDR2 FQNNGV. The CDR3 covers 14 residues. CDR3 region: CASSPGVKFNEQFF. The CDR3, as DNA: TGTGCCAGCAGTCCGGGGGTGAAGTTCAATGAGCAGTTCTTC.

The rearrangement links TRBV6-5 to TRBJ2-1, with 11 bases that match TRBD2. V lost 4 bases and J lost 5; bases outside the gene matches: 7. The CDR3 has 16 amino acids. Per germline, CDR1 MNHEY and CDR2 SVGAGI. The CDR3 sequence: CASSSYSGGDNNEQFF. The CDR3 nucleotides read TGTGCCAGCAGTTCCTATAGCGGGGGGGATAACAATGAGCAGTTCTTC.

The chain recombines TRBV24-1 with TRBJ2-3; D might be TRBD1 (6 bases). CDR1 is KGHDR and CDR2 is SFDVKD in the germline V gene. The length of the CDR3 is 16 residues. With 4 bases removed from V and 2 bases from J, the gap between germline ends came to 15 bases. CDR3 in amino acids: CATSEGTGTPTDTQYF. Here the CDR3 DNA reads TGTGCCACCAGTGAGGGAACAGGGACCCCCACAGATACGCAGTATTTT.

Here the CDR3 DNA reads TGTGCCAGCAGGGACAGGGGGCTGTACGAGCAGTACTTC. Its translation is CASRDRGLYEQYF. The chain has TRBV2 and TRBJ2-7; 11 bases are shared with TRBD1. This CDR3 region has 13 residues. The germline CDR1 and CDR2 sequences are SNHLY and FYNNEI. V shed 6 bases and J 4 bases; nucleotides not matched to a gene: 2.

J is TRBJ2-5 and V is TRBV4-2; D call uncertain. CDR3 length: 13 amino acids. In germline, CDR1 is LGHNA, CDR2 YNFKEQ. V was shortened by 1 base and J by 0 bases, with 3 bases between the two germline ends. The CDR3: CASSQGNQETQYF. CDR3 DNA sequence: TGTGCCAGCAGCCAAGGTAACCAAGAGACCCAGTACTTC.